Shown below are 3 T cell receptor beta chains from a single sample sequenced in a study of T cells in Graves' hyperthyroidism and ophthalmopathy. Regions amplified from RNA transcripts were the TCR beta CDR3 regions. A set of HTBI primers served as the primers for a first-round RT-PCR of the TCR CDR3. A single record per CDR3 protein comes from TCRdb applying MiXCR to the multiplex PCR reads. The sample includes around 340,000 distinct CDR3 sequences, roughly 23% of them seen just once. What was sequenced was blood. These receptors all stem from a woman in her fifties or sixties with Graves' hyperthyroidism.

This clonotype appeared a few times. This rearrangement joins TRBV12-3 or TRBV12-4 to TRBJ2-7; 12 nucleotides line up with TRBD2. The CDR3 spans 15 residues. The V segment lost 6 bases and the J segment 1 base; nucleotides outside the gene matches: 4. DNA for the CDR3: TGTGCCAGCAGCCAAGGACTAGCGGGGTCCTACGAGCAGTACTTC. It encodes CASSQGLAGSYEQYF.

CDR3 loop: CASSQDPGPKQPQHF. The CDR3 DNA follows: TGTGCCAGCAGCCAAGATCCGGGACCGAAGCAGCCCCAGCATTTT. This chain joins TRBV4-2 and TRBJ1-5, with D possibly matching TRBD1 (5 bases). The V gene's germline CDR1 is LGHNA and CDR2 YNFKEQ. This CDR3 is built from 15 residues. V was trimmed by 0 bases and J by 7 bases, leaving 13 bases between them.

This clonotype showed up many times. The gene calls are TRBV5-8 and TRBJ2-7; 7 bases line up with TRBD1. CDR1 and CDR2 from the germline V gene are SGHTS and YDEGEE. This CDR3 has 15 residues. V dropped 0 bases and J dropped 2; count of bases not matched to a gene: 5. CDR3 amino acids: CASSLGQGDTYEQYF. DNA of the CDR3: TGTGCCAGCAGCTTGGGACAGGGCGACACCTACGAGCAGTACTTC.